A single sample gave rise to the 31 T cell receptor beta chains below, sequenced in a study of patients and donors after allogeneic stem cell transplantation. TCRdb used MiXCR to reprocess the RT-PCR reads, holding one entry per CDR3 protein. The sample carries roughly 960,000 distinct CDR3 sequences, about 20% recorded once. Sequenced: blood, either unsorted or a sorted T cell fraction (not recorded which). These receptor sequences come from a human donor who was either an allogeneic HSCT recipient or a stem cell or donor lymphocyte infusion donor (not recorded which). It is not recorded whose cells these are; they may come from a transplant donor.

This chain uses TRBV10-3 with TRBJ2-1; TRBD2 agrees at 8 bases. Germline V gene data show CDR1 as ENHRY and CDR2 as SYGVKD. This CDR3 spans 17 amino acids. The junction had 18 bases not matched to a gene; V was cut back by 10 bases and J by 4 bases. The CDR3 nucleotides read TGTGCCACCTTACAGACCCCTAGCGGGTTATATTACAATGAGCAGTTCTTC. It codes for CATLQTPSGLYYNEQFF.

V gene TRBV24-1 combines with J gene TRBJ2-5; possible D gene TRBD1, 7 bases. The V end was cut by 5 bases, the J end by 2 bases, with 17 bases between. The CDR3 is 16 amino acids. The germline V gene encodes CDR1 KGHDR and CDR2 SFDVKD. Written as DNA, the CDR3 is TGTGCCACCAGTGTTCGCGGGACAGCTAAACAAGAGACCCAGTACTTC. Its protein is CATSVRGTAKQETQYF.

V usage is TRBV7-9 and J usage is TRBJ2-1; TRBD2 matches 14 bases. The junction had 3 bases not matched to a gene; V was cut back by 5 bases and J by 6 bases. The CDR3 length is 15 residues. CDR1 is SEHNR and CDR2 is FQNEAQ in the germline V gene (reference sequence). CDR3 coding DNA: TGTGCCAGCAGCCAAGGGACTAGCGGGAGCAATGAGCAGTTCTTC. Translated, it gives CASSQGTSGSNEQFF. The full variable domain, completed using reference TRBV7-9 and TRBJ2-1, is DTGVSQNPRHKITKRGQNVTFRCDPISEHNRLYWYRQTLGQGPEFLTYFQNEAQLEKSRLLSDRFSAERPKGSFSTLEIQRTEQGDSAMYLCASSQGTSGSNEQFFGPGTRLTVL.

Turning to this clonotype: Given the absence of the conserved phenylalanine or tryptophan at the CDR3 end, a read error is likely. V usage is TRBV29-1 and J usage is TRBJ2-7, with 8 bases lining up with TRBD2. Germline assignment: CDR1 SQVTM and CDR2 ANQGSEA. The V and J ends lost 3 bases and 3 bases, in that order; junction bases with no gene match: 1. The length of the CDR3 is 12 residues. The CDR3 DNA reads TGCAGCGTTGAGGGACTAGACTACGAGCAGTACTCC. It encodes CSVEGLDYEQYS.

This chain links TRBV6-5 with TRBJ1-1; D gene uncertain. The V end lost 1 base, the J end lost 8 bases, and 8 bases lay between the germline ends. This CDR3 is 12 amino acids long. CDR1 is MNHEY, CDR2 SVGAGI, per germline. As DNA, the CDR3 is TGTGCCAGCAGTTACTTAGACGGAGAAGCTTTCTTT. Its translation: CASSYLDGEAFF.

A few counts support this clonotype. The rearrangement joins TRBV6-2 or TRBV6-3 to TRBJ1-1; possibly TRBD1 for D (6 bases). The V end lost 7 bases, the J end lost 3 bases, and 15 bases lay between the germline ends. The CDR3 has 14 amino acids. Germline assignment: CDR1 MNHEY and CDR2 SVGEGT. CDR3 nucleotide sequence: TGTGCCAGCACCCAACCTACAGGGTACACTGAAGCTTTCTTT. Protein sequence: CASTQPTGYTEAFF.

The chain uses TRBV12-3 or TRBV12-4 and TRBJ2-1; D gene uncertain. Between the trimmed V and J ends, which lost 2 bases and 2 bases, there was a span of 16 bases. The CDR3 loop spans 17 amino acids. The CDR3 sequence is CASSLKRDLSPYNEQFF. In nucleotides, the CDR3 is TGTGCCAGCAGTTTAAAAAGGGATTTAAGTCCCTACAATGAGCAGTTCTTC.

In its sample, this clonotype was seen many times. This chain connects TRBV5-1 to TRBJ1-1, with a tentative D call TRBD1 (5 bases). Germline CDR1 and CDR2: SGHRS and YFSETQ. V shed 4 bases and J shed 1 base, with 11 bases lying between them. The CDR3 extends over 14 amino acids. The CDR3 bases are TGCGCCAGCAGCGTGGATACAGGGAACACTGAAGCTTTCTTT. Its protein product is CASSVDTGNTEAFF.

There are a few counts of this clonotype. This chain uses TRBV20-1 with TRBJ2-7, with 8 bases identical to TRBD1. Germline V lookup: CDR1 DFQATT, CDR2 SNEGSKA (reference sequence). J gave up 6 bases and V 6 bases, and 7 bases lay outside the gene matches. The CDR3 loop spans 12 amino acids. The CDR3 DNA is TGCAGTGCGAACAGGGGGTTGGGCGAGCAGTACTTC. Protein sequence: CSANRGLGEQYF.

By share of the sample, this clonotype is medium-sized. The V call is TRBV12-3 or TRBV12-4, the J call TRBJ2-1; 9 positions agree with TRBD2. The CDR3 extends over 15 amino acids. The junction had 6 bases not matched to a gene; V was cut back by 7 bases and J by 2 bases. CDR3 sequence (DNA): TGTGCCAGCACCGTAGCGGGGGCGACCTACAATGAGCAGTTCTTC. This sequence encodes CASTVAGATYNEQFF.

This clonotype was counted many times. The V call is TRBV12-3 or TRBV12-4, the J call TRBJ1-5; 7 bases match TRBD1. The CDR3 covers 15 residues. The J segment lost 9 bases and the V segment lost 1 base, leaving 9 bases of the junction unmatched. CDR3 protein: CASSLDGTASAPQHF. CDR3 bases: TGTGCCAGCAGTTTAGATGGGACAGCTTCAGCGCCCCAGCATTTT.

This clonotype was found many times. This chain connects TRBV12-3 or TRBV12-4 to TRBJ2-3; 9 bases fit TRBD2. This CDR3 spans 17 amino acids. The trim removed 0 bases at V and 0 bases at J, leaving 4 bases unmatched. CDR3 sequence: CASSLAPGLASTDTQYF. Here the CDR3 DNA reads TGTGCCAGCAGTTTAGCGCCTGGACTAGCGAGCACAGATACGCAGTATTTT.

V and J are TRBV13 and TRBJ2-5; no clear D gene. The germline CDR1 and CDR2 sequences are PRHDT and FYEKMQ (reference sequence). V lost 4 bases to trimming and J lost 4 bases, with 16 bases between them. There are 15 residues in the CDR3. DNA for the CDR3: TGTGCCAGCAGCTCTCTTGGTGGAACGGGAGAGACCCAGTACTTC. Translating it yields CASSSLGGTGETQYF.

This clonotype showed up just a few times. The CDR3 nucleotides are TGCAGTGCTAGAGACGCCCAGCGGGTGGCGAAAGAGACCCAGTACTTC. The encoded protein is CSARDAQRVAKETQYF. V usage is TRBV20-1 and J usage is TRBJ2-5, with D perhaps matching TRBD2 (6 bases). Trimming took 0 bases from V and 3 from J, leaving 17 bases between them. Germline V lookup: CDR1 DFQATT, CDR2 SNEGSKA (reference sequence). This CDR3 is 16 amino acids long.

The chain couples TRBV20-1 to TRBJ1-2; 7 bases are a match to TRBD1. After removal of 6 bases from V and 4 bases from J, the junction contained 14 bases not matched to a gene. The CDR3 is 15 residues long. Germline V gene sequence: CDR1 DFQATT, CDR2 SNEGSKA (reference sequence). Here the CDR3 DNA reads TGCAGTGCCCAGAACACAGGGGCCCTTTTCTATGGCTACACCTTC. Its protein is CSAQNTGALFYGYTF.

This clonotype was seen once. This chain connects TRBV2 to TRBJ2-5, with 8 bases fitting TRBD1. The CDR3 sequence is 14 residues long. V was clipped by 4 bases and J by 2 bases; unmatched bases: 3. The germline gives CDR1 SNHLY, CDR2 FYNNEI. The CDR3 nucleotides read TGTGCCAGCAGTGGCAGGGACAGGCAAGAGACCCAGTACTTC. Protein: CASSGRDRQETQYF.

The chain combines TRBV7-2 with TRBJ1-1; weak D call: TRBD1 (6 bases). Deletions cut 1 base from V and 7 bases from J, with 13 bases between. CDR3 length: 14 residues. The germline V gene encodes CDR1 SGHTA and CDR2 FQGNSA. The DNA for the CDR3 is TGTGCCAGCAGCTTAGGGTTGGGGGGCGGTGAAGCTTTCTTT. It yields the protein CASSLGLGGGEAFF.

The gene calls are TRBV7-9 and TRBJ1-1; D call uncertain. CDR3 length: 11 amino acids. Between the trimmed V and J ends, which lost 1 base and 12 bases, there was a span of 9 bases. Germline CDR1 and CDR2: SEHNR and FQNEAQ (reference sequence). The DNA of the CDR3 is TGTGCCAGCAGCTTAGGCCAGTTAACTTTCTTT. As protein: CASSLGQLTFF.

The gene calls are TRBV20-1 and TRBJ2-7, with 7 bases that match TRBD1. The germline V gene has CDR1 DFQATT and CDR2 SNEGSKA (reference sequence). The junction had 8 bases not matched to a gene; V was cut back by 5 bases and J by 1 base. The CDR3 is made up of 14 amino acids. The CDR3 here is CSAWDSQGSYEQYF. The CDR3 DNA is TGCAGTGCTTGGGACAGTCAGGGTTCCTACGAGCAGTACTTC.

The chain carries TRBV4-2 and TRBJ2-1; TRBD2 matches at 11 bases. The germline gives CDR1 LGHNA, CDR2 YNFKEQ. The CDR3 runs to 16 residues. The V gene end was trimmed by 0 bases and the J gene end by 5 bases; junction bases not matched to a gene: 3. DNA of the CDR3: TGTGCCAGCAGCCAAGATCTGACTAGCGGGGACAATGAGCAGTTCTTC. It yields the protein CASSQDLTSGDNEQFF.

The V call is TRBV12-3 or TRBV12-4, the J call TRBJ2-3, with 9 bases identical to TRBD2. The CDR3 consists of 14 residues. V was pared by 10 bases and J by 1 base, with 6 bases of the junction left unmatched. The CDR3 is CATLRGGGTDTQYF. The CDR3, as DNA: TGTGCCACCCTACGCGGGGGGGGCACAGATACGCAGTATTTT.

The gene calls are TRBV6-1 and TRBJ2-3; 7 bases align to TRBD1. The germline gives CDR1 MNHNS, CDR2 SASEGT. This CDR3 has 14 amino acids. Unmatched junction bases numbered 8, after V lost 6 bases and J lost 5 bases. The CDR3 here is CASRGTAKGDTQYF. The CDR3, as DNA: TGTGCCAGCAGAGGGACAGCCAAGGGAGATACGCAGTATTTT.

There are a few counts of this clonotype. This chain uses TRBV20-1 with TRBJ1-6; D unresolved. This CDR3 has 13 amino acids. Trimming stripped 3 bases from V and 7 bases from J, with 10 bases between. The germline CDR1 and CDR2 sequences are DFQATT and SNEGSKA (reference sequence). The CDR3 coding sequence is TGCAGTGCTAGCTCCGCGGGGAATTCACCCCTCCACTTT. Translating gives CSASSAGNSPLHF.

The chain combines TRBV7-3 with TRBJ2-2, with 10 bases identical to TRBD1. Germline V CDR1 and CDR2: SGHTA, FQGTGA. Trimming took 4 bases from V and 5 from J; bases not matched to a gene: 7. The CDR3 runs to 16 residues. The CDR3 protein is CASSYPGQGKTGELFF. In DNA, the CDR3 is TGTGCCAGCAGCTACCCGGGACAGGGGAAGACCGGGGAGCTGTTTTTT.

There are many counts of this clonotype. The chain couples TRBV9 to TRBJ2-2; perhaps D is TRBD1 or TRBD2 (6 bases each). V lost 4 bases and J lost 1, with 11 bases in between. The CDR3 consists of 15 residues. In germline, CDR1 is SGDLS, CDR2 YYNGEE. This CDR3 is CASSRAGQNTGELFF. The CDR3 nucleotides read TGTGCCAGCAGCAGGGCGGGACAGAACACCGGGGAGCTGTTTTTT.

A few counts support this clonotype. This chain joins TRBV6-1 and TRBJ1-2; 7 bases are shared with TRBD1. The CDR3 spans 12 residues. The germline V gene encodes CDR1 MNHNS and CDR2 SASEGT. With V trimmed by 4 bases and J by 6 bases, 2 bases remained unmatched. In nucleotides, the CDR3 is TGTGCCAGCAGTGCGACAGGGAATGGCTACACCTTC. Amino acid sequence: CASSATGNGYTF.

This clonotype was seen a few times. The V gene is TRBV6-2 or TRBV6-3, the J gene TRBJ1-1; D is unclear. The CDR3 is 12 amino acids. The V gene's germline CDR1 is MNHEY and CDR2 SVGEGT. Trimming removed 7 bases from V and 5 bases from J, with 11 bases in between. Here the CDR3 DNA reads TGTGCCAGCAACCGCGGAAGGACTGAAGCTTTCTTT. Its translation: CASNRGRTEAFF.

This clonotype was counted many times. This chain connects TRBV12-3 or TRBV12-4 to TRBJ2-7, with D hard to call. The CDR3 covers 12 residues. V lost 5 bases and J 0 bases, leaving 5 bases between the germline ends. The CDR3 sequence is CASSPYSYEQYF. The CDR3 nucleotides read TGTGCCAGCAGTCCCTACTCCTACGAGCAGTACTTC.

This clonotype showed up just a few times. This chain links TRBV19 with TRBJ1-4, with 8 bases matching TRBD1. Germline CDR1 and CDR2: LNHDA and SQIVND (reference sequence). This CDR3 has 14 amino acids. After removal of 9 bases from V and 5 bases from J, the junction contained 8 bases not matched to a gene. As DNA, the CDR3 is TGTGCCAGCGAACAGGGGGATAAGAATGAAAAACTGTTTTTT. Its translation: CASEQGDKNEKLFF.

This clonotype was counted only a few times. The chain employs TRBV7-8 and TRBJ2-1; 7 bases line up with TRBD2. In germline, CDR1 is SGHVS, CDR2 FQNEAQ. The CDR3 extends over 16 amino acids. V gave up 1 base and J gave up 3 bases; unmatched junction bases: 6. CDR3 in amino acids: CASSLVGLAVYNEQFF. CDR3 sequence (DNA): TGTGCCAGCAGCTTAGTGGGGCTAGCGGTCTACAATGAGCAGTTCTTC. Drawing the rest from reference TRBV7-8 and TRBJ2-1, the complete variable domain is GAGVSQSPRYKVAKRGQDVALRCDPISGHVSLFWYQQALGQGPEFLTYFQNEAQLDKSGLPSDRFFAERPEGSVSTLKIQRTQQEDSAVYLCASSLVGLAVYNEQFFGPGTRLTVL.

This clonotype showed up just a few times. This chain joins TRBV3-1 and TRBJ2-1; D call uncertain. V lost 0 bases to trimming and J lost 9 bases, with 6 bases between them. The CDR3 length is 12 residues. Looked up from germline, CDR1 is LGHDT and CDR2 is YNNKEL (reference sequence). This chain's CDR3 is CASSQDLVEQFF. As DNA, the CDR3 is TGTGCCAGCAGCCAAGATCTGGTTGAGCAGTTCTTC.